The source of this T cell receptor beta chain is a study of cytomegalovirus exposure and HLA in healthy donors. Study outcomes and limitations: The records held CMV serostatus as the only immune exposure information. In a later analysis, specific HLA alleles were associated with under 20,000 TCR beta sequences at a 0.05 false discovery rate.

13 Jbeta primers and 60 Vbeta primers were used for the PCR. Repertoires were generated with immunoSEQ multiplex PCR, while TCRdb's copy carries only in-frame clones and drops some. This table has some 120,000 clones, about 61% appearing once. With termini counted, the CDR3 has 14 amino acids. Concerning this clone itself: Its antigen remains unidentified. Here the CDR3 omits its conserved ending phenylalanine or tryptophan, so a read error is the likely source. The DNA is left out, because the CDR3 cannot be placed on it with certainty; the CDR3 is given as TCRdb lists it.

Each donor was nominally healthy when sampled (though unrecorded immune exposures were likely). The specimen was PBMCs. The V and J genes are TRBV21-1 and TRBJ2-7; the table's D call of TRBD1 was not tested on the DNA. TRBV21-1 is a documented pseudogene. This sequence originates from a woman aged 25 to 39 in good health and CMV-seronegative. CDR3 amino acids: CASSKRGSGQSLYG.